The present TCR beta chain was sequenced within a study of cytomegalovirus exposure and HLA in healthy donors. Details on this clone: Its antigen is unidentified.

The primer mix had 60 Vbeta and 13 Jbeta primers. Clones were sequenced by immunoSEQ multiplex PCR, and TCRdb holds only the in-frame ones, with some missing. This repertoire shows approximately 140,000 clones, around 78% found once; its top ten account for around 1.5%. V lost 1 base to trimming and J lost 3 bases, with 3 bases between them. CDR3 length: 11 residues. The germline V gene has CDR1 GTSNPN and CDR2 SVGIG (reference sequence). Overall study results and limits: When analyzed later, a missense DCLRE1C variant was found to be linked to TCR beta V- and J-gene trimming. A later analysis linked 15,000 to 20,000 TCR beta sequences to HLA alleles at 0.05 false discovery rate.

The V and J genes are TRBV30 and TRBJ2-5; D unresolved. What was sequenced was PBMCs. This TCR was recovered from a woman younger than 35 in good health and CMV-seronegative. Here the CDR3 reads CAWSDKETQYF. The CDR3, as DNA: TGTGCCTGGAGTGACAAAGAGACCCAGTACTTC. Full variable domain (rest looked up from reference TRBV30 and TRBJ2-5): SQTIHQWPATLVQPVGSPLSLECTVEGTSNPNLYWYRQAAGRGLQLLFYSVGIGQISSEVPQNLSASRPQDRQFILSSKKLLLSDSGFYLCAWSDKETQYFGPGTRLLVL.